Presented here are 3 T cell receptor beta chains from one specimen sequenced in a study of vaccination and CD4 T cells after COVID-19. The assay that was used to sequence DNA from cultured CD4+ T cells was the Oncomine TCR Beta short-read assay. MiXCR was run by TCRdb on the PCR reads, yielding one entry per CDR3 protein. The repertoire includes around 19,000 distinct CDR3 sequences, more than 50% of them detected once, and 9.5% to 13% sits in the top ten. Treatment denoted: 10-day PBMC culture with coronavirus spike peptide pools or control peptides (ViraFEST assay). Their specific antigens are unknown. Sequenced input: CD4+ T cells from blood, cultured in vitro. The receptor set was obtained from a human donor who had recovered from COVID-19.

The V and J genes are TRBV23-1 and TRBJ1-1; D is uncertain. TRBV23-1 is labeled an ORF, and its function is uncertain. Trimming stripped 6 bases from V and 8 bases from J, with 1 base between. CDR3 length: 8 amino acids. The CDR3 loop reads CASSEAFF. CDR3 DNA sequence: TGCGCCAGCAGCGAAGCTTTCTTT.

This chain connects TRBV12-3 or TRBV12-4 to TRBJ1-2; D is ambiguous. V was cut by 6 bases and J by 8 bases, with 13 bases left in between. The CDR3 extends over 12 amino acids. CDR3 residues: CASRIDAQGYTF. CDR3 coding DNA: TGTGCCAGCAGAATAGACGCTCAGGGCTACACCTTC.

This chain uses TRBV5-1 with TRBJ2-5; perhaps TRBD2 as D (6 bases). Trimming pared 7 bases from V and 1 base from J, leaving 11 bases between. This CDR3 spans 13 amino acids. Germline-derived CDR1 and CDR2 are SGHRS and YFSETQ. CDR3 sequence reads: CASWGDSQETQYF. The CDR3 nucleotides are TGCGCCAGCTGGGGGGACTCCCAAGAGACCCAGTACTTC.